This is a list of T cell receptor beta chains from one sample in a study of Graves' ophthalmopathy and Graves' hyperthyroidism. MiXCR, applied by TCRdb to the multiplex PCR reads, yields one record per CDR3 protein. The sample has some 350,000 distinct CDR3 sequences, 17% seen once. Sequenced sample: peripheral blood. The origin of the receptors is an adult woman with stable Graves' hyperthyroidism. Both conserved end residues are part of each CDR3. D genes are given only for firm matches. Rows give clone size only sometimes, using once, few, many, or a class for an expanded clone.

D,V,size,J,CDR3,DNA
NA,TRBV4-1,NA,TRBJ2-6,CASSQVADASSGANVLTF,TGCGCCAGCAGCCAAGTGGCAGACGCCAGCTCTGGGGCCAACGTCCTGACTTTC
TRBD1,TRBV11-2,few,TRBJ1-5,CASSPLDRGPDSNQPQHF,TGTGCCAGCAGCCCCCTGGACAGGGGGCCGGATAGCAATCAGCCCCAGCATTTT
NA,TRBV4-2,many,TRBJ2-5,CASSQERRTQETQYF,TGTGCCAGCAGCCAAGAACGACGGACCCAAGAGACCCAGTACTTC
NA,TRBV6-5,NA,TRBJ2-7,CASSYSRTGRYEQYF,TGTGCCAGCAGTTACTCGCGTACAGGGAGATACGAGCAGTACTTC
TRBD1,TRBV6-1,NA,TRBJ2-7,CASIGQDLPYEQYF,TGTGCCAGCATTGGACAGGACTTACCTTACGAGCAGTACTTC
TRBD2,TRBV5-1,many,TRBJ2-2,CASSSISGRIGELFF,TGCGCCAGCAGCTCTATTAGCGGGAGAATCGGGGAGCTGTTTTTT
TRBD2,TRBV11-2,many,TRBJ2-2,CASSPPGGRPNTGELFF,TGTGCCAGCAGCCCCCCCGGGGGGAGGCCGAACACCGGGGAGCTGTTTTTT
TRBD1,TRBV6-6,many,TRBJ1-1,CASSYKGQGDLGNTEAFF,TGTGCCAGCAGCTACAAGGGACAGGGGGACTTAGGGAACACTGAAGCTTTCTTT
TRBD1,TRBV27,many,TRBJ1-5,CASSHYRGNQPQHF,TGTGCCAGCAGTCACTACAGGGGGAATCAGCCCCAGCATTTT
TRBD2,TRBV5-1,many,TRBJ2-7,CASSLYRLAGGGKQYF,TGCGCCAGCAGCTTGTATCGTCTAGCGGGAGGAGGGAAGCAGTACTTC
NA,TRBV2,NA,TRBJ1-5,CASSDTGNNQPQHF,TGTGCCAGCAGTGATACAGGGAACAATCAGCCCCAGCATTTT
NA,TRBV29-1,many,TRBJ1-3,CSAYTRGTGNTIYF,TGCAGCGCCTATACAAGAGGGACTGGAAACACCATATATTTT
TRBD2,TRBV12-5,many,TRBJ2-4,CASSSGSNIQYF,TGTGCTAGTTCAAGCGGGAGTAACATTCAGTACTTC
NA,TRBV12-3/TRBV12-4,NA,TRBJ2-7,CASSLGLTGPLEQYF,TGTGCCAGCAGTTTAGGGCTGACTGGTCCCCTCGAGCAGTACTTC
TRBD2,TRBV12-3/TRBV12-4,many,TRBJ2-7,CASSLGELAVYEQYF,TGTGCCAGCAGTTTAGGTGAACTAGCGGTCTACGAGCAGTACTTC
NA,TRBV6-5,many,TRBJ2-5,CASSSGTKLIGEETQYF,TGTGCCAGCAGTTCCGGGACAAAGTTGATTGGGGAAGAGACCCAGTACTTC
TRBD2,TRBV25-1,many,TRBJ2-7,CASSEGLAGQGEQYF,TGTGCCAGCAGTGAAGGACTAGCGGGACAAGGCGAGCAGTACTTC
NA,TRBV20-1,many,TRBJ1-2,CNARLLHGYTF,TGCAATGCTAGATTGCTCCATGGCTACACCTTC
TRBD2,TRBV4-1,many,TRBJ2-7,CASSQSGTSGSIEQYF,TGCGCCAGCAGCCAATCCGGGACTAGCGGGAGTATCGAGCAGTACTTC
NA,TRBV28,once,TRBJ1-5,CASSLRDISNQPQHF,TGTGCCAGCAGTCTCCGGGACATTAGCAATCAGCCCCAGCATTTT
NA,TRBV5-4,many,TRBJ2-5,CASSSTTAVGQETQYF,TGTGCCAGCAGCTCCACGACCGCGGTCGGACAAGAGACCCAGTACTTC
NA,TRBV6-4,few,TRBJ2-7,CASSGPGTTFYEQYF,TGTGCCAGCAGTGGTCCTGGGACAACTTTTTACGAGCAGTACTTC
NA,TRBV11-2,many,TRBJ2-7,CASSLGGQLLYEQYF,TGTGCCAGCAGCTTAGGAGGACAGCTCTTATACGAGCAGTACTTC
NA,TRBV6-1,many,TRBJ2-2,CASSRPRDTGELFF,TGTGCCAGCAGTCGGCCCCGGGACACCGGGGAGCTGTTTTTT
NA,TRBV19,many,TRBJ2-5,CASSRGRLPQETQYF,TGTGCCAGTAGTAGGGGAAGACTACCCCAAGAGACCCAGTACTTC
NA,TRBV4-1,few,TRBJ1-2,CASRPIGTNYGYTF,TGCGCCAGCAGACCCATCGGGACTAACTATGGCTACACCTTC
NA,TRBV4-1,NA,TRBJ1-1,CASSQPGWPEAFF,TGCGCCAGCAGCCAACCGGGATGGCCTGAAGCTTTCTTT
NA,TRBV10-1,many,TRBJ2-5,CATVRRRQETQYF,TGCGCCACCGTAAGAAGGAGACAGGAGACCCAGTACTTC
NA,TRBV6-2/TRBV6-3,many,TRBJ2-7,CASTFPGSSYEQYF,TGTGCCAGCACTTTTCCAGGGAGCTCCTACGAGCAGTACTTC
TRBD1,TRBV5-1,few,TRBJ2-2,CASSLDRGKNTGELFF,TGCGCCAGCAGCTTGGACAGGGGAAAGAACACCGGGGAGCTGTTTTTT
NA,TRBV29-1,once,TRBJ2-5,CSVAFGQETQYF,TGCAGCGTCGCCTTCGGGCAAGAGACCCAGTACTTC
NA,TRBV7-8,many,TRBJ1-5,CASSLQGRYSNQPQHF,TGTGCCAGCAGCTTGCAGGGGCGATATAGCAATCAGCCCCAGCATTTT
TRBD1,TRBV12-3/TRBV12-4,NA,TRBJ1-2,CASSNPTGYYGYTF,TGTGCCAGCAGCAATCCGACAGGGTACTATGGCTACACCTTC
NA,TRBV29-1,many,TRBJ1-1,CSVGRPNTEAFF,TGCAGCGTTGGACGTCCGAACACTGAAGCTTTCTTT
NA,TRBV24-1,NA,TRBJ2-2,CATDANTGELFF,TGTGCGACGGACGCGAACACCGGGGAGCTGTTTTTT
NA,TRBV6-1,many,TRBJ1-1,CASRGGLDTEAFF,TGTGCCAGCAGGGGGGGATTAGACACTGAAGCTTTCTTT
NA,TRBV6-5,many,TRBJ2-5,CASSYSELRDIQETQYF,TGTGCCAGCAGTTACTCGGAGTTAAGGGACATTCAAGAGACCCAGTACTTC
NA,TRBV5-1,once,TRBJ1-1,CASSFHRNTEAFF,TGCGCCAGCAGCTTCCACAGAAACACTGAAGCTTTCTTT
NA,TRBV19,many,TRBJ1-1,CAQPQSQGTEAFF,TGTGCCCAACCCCAATCCCAGGGCACTGAAGCTTTCTTT
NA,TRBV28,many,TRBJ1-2,CARGSLDYGYTF,TGTGCCAGAGGGAGCCTCGACTATGGCTACACCTTC
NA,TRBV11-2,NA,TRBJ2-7,CASSLVRGAHYEQYF,TGTGCCAGCAGCTTAGTCAGGGGGGCACATTACGAGCAGTACTTC
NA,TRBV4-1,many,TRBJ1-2,CASSQDQLTFGVVYGYTF,TGCGCCAGCAGCCAAGACCAACTCACATTCGGAGTGGTCTATGGCTACACCTTC
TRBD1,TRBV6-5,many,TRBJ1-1,CASSYPPGQGNTEAFF,TGTGCCAGCAGTTACCCCCCAGGACAGGGAAACACTGAAGCTTTCTTT
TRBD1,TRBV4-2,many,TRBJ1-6,CASSQLGQEGSPLHF,TGTGCCAGCAGCCAGTTGGGACAGGAGGGGTCACCCCTCCACTTT
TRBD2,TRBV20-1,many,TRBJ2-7,CSATSGSSHEQYF,TGCAGTGCTACAAGCGGGAGTTCCCACGAGCAGTACTTC
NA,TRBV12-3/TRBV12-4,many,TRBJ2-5,CASSLRQGTRETQYF,TGTGCCAGCAGTTTACGCCAGGGGACTCGAGAGACCCAGTACTTC
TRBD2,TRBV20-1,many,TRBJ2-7,CSAANRAGGTYEQYF,TGCAGTGCTGCGAACCGCGCGGGAGGGACCTACGAGCAGTACTTC
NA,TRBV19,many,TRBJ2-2,CATKEKTTNTGELFF,TGTGCCACGAAGGAAAAGACGACGAACACCGGGGAGCTGTTTTTT
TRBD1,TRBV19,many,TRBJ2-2,CASSLDRGAGELFF,TGTGCCAGTAGCTTGGACAGGGGGGCCGGGGAGCTGTTTTTT
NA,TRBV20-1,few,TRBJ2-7,CSARFTGVVLGEQYF,TGCAGTGCTAGATTCACAGGTGTTGTTTTGGGCGAGCAGTACTTC
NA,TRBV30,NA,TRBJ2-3,CAWSRNTQYF,TGTGCCTGGAGTAGGAATACGCAGTATTTT
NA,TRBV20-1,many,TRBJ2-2,CSAGLGTGELFF,TGCAGTGCGGGTCTCGGGACCGGGGAGCTGTTTTTT
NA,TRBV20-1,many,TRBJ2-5,CSARGGEAEETQYF,TGCAGTGCTAGAGGGGGGGAGGCGGAAGAGACCCAGTACTTC